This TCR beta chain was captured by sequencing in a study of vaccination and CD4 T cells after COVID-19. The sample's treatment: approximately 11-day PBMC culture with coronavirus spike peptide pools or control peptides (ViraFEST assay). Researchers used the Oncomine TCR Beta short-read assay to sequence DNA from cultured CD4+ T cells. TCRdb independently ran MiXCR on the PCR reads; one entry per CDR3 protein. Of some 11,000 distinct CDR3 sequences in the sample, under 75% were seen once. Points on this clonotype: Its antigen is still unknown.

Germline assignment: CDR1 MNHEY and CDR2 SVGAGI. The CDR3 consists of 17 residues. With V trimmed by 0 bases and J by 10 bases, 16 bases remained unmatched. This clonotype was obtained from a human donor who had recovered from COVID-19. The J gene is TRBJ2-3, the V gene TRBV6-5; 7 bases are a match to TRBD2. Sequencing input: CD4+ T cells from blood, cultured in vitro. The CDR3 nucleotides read TGTGCCAGCAGTTACTCGGGGGGGAGGGACCCCGGTGGGGCGCAGTATTTT. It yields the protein CASSYSGGRDPGGAQYF.